This T cell receptor beta chain was documented in a study of CD8 T cells in ankylosing spondylitis. Study results and caveats: Seemingly characteristic of ankylosing spondylitis blood was a TCR beta motif consisting of eight highly homologous variants.

The CDR3 has 16 amino acids. V dropped 2 bases and J dropped 2 bases, with 14 bases sitting between them. From germline, CDR1 is SGHDN and CDR2 FVKESK. MiXCR, applied by TCRdb to the 5' RACE reads, yields one record per CDR3 protein. The table lists about 540,000 distinct CDR3 sequences, roughly an eighth of them singletons. This clonotype was counted a few times. As yet, its antigen is unknown. The origin of this receptor is a male donor with ankylosing spondylitis. The sample consisted of blood, either unsorted or a sorted T cell fraction (not recorded which). The chain recombines TRBV14 with TRBJ2-3; D gene uncertain. The CDR3 DNA is TGTGCCAGCAGCCAACGGGCCAGGTCCTTCACAGATACGCAGTATTTT. Amino acids: CASSQRARSFTDTQYF.